The rows below give T cell receptor beta chains drawn from one sample of a study of blood T cell repertoires in COVID-19. The protocol was immunoSEQ multiplex PCR, while the TCRdb copy is restricted to in-frame clones and leaves out a portion. The sample carries tens of thousands of clones, 86% recorded once. The specimen sequenced was peripheral blood. Source of these receptors: a woman of 80 years or more with acute or convalescent COVID-19. The conserved cysteine and the conserved F or W are not part of the CDR3 here. D genes are given only for firm matches. Clone size appears in some rows only: once, few, many, or a class for an expanded clone.

V gene	clone size	D gene	J gene	CDR3 protein
TRBV5-1	.	TRBD2	TRBJ2-2	ASSFSAGGANTGELF
TRBV28	.	.	TRBJ2-7	ASSDITGIYEQY
TRBV7-2	.	.	TRBJ1-1	ASSLGGRSTEAF
TRBV7-3	.	.	TRBJ1-6	ASSQGSGNSPLH
TRBV10-2	once	TRBD2	TRBJ2-5	ASSESAGGRETQY
TRBV9	few	TRBD1	TRBJ2-7	ASSPRSGQGYEQY
TRBV6-4	.	TRBD1	TRBJ1-5	ASSENRGGLGNQPQH
TRBV7-9	.	.	TRBJ1-4	ASSLSFPPEKLF
TRBV4-1	.	.	TRBJ2-7	ASSQGGQGGSYEQY
TRBV2	.	.	TRBJ2-6	ASREGVFSGANVLT
TRBV6-2/TRBV6-3	few	TRBD2	TRBJ2-3	ASSWTSGGPTDTQY
TRBV5-1	.	TRBD1	TRBJ1-1	ASSLAGGNVGEAF
TRBV10-1	.	TRBD2	TRBJ2-7	ASGPGLAFNEQY
TRBV29-1	.	.	TRBJ1-5	SVVTGGDQPQH
TRBV4-2	once	TRBD2	TRBJ2-7	ASSQANSGVGPLY
TRBV7-3	few	TRBD2	TRBJ2-3	ASSFLAGGWLDTQY
TRBV3-1/TRBV3-2	.	.	TRBJ1-1	ASSQHTVTEAF
TRBV3-1/TRBV3-2	.	.	TRBJ1-2	ASSPSGEGRSYT
TRBV6-2/TRBV6-3	.	.	TRBJ1-1	ASTPVAGNTEAF
TRBV6-4	.	TRBD1	TRBJ2-2	ASSGTGGANTGELF
TRBV19	.	.	TRBJ2-1	ASSIWRANNEQF
TRBV11-2	.	.	TRBJ2-3	ASSLHRDTRDDTQY
TRBV9	.	TRBD2	TRBJ2-1	ASSQTSTIGNEQF
TRBV5-1	.	TRBD1	TRBJ1-1	ASSPRTGLNTEAF
TRBV4-1	.	TRBD2	TRBJ2-7	ASSQVGPGTSGSLWEQY
TRBV4-1	.	.	TRBJ1-6	ASSQDESSSYNSPLH
TRBV19	.	.	TRBJ2-2	ASSLRGGGTGELF
TRBV25-1	.	.	TRBJ1-4	ASSTGHEGTNEKLF
TRBV19	.	TRBD1	TRBJ1-4	ASIQGYEKLF
TRBV18	.	TRBD1	TRBJ2-6	ASSPSRDRVVLT
TRBV7-9	.	TRBD2	TRBJ2-3	ASSEGLAGIDTQY
TRBV6-5	.	TRBD1	TRBJ1-1	ASGTANTEAF
TRBV30	.	.	TRBJ1-4	AWSVAVRVEKLF
TRBV5-1	.	TRBD2	TRBJ2-1	ASSFEPKRGGYF
TRBV19	.	.	TRBJ2-2	ASTVIARNTGELF
TRBV28	.	TRBD1	TRBJ1-2	ASSAPGQGWYGYT
TRBV2	.	TRBD1	TRBJ1-2	ASSEDRGAGYT
TRBV12-2	.	.	TRBJ1-1	ASRSLRIYSMNTEAF
TRBV27	.	TRBD1	TRBJ2-4	ASSDDRGFENIQY
TRBV10-3	.	.	TRBJ1-5	AIKTDRPGEPQH
TRBV5-5	.	.	TRBJ2-7	ASSFSTASYEQY
TRBV5-4	.	.	TRBJ2-3	ASAVDKGADTQY
TRBV9	.	TRBD1	TRBJ1-6	ASSTTGGYNSPLH
TRBV19	.	TRBD2	TRBJ2-1	ASSIAGDNEQF
TRBV5-6	.	TRBD1	TRBJ1-2	ASGRDRRYGYT
TRBV25-1	once	TRBD2	TRBJ2-7	ASSLTSGDSYEQY
TRBV19	.	.	TRBJ1-6	ASSETGLSYNSPLH
TRBV4-3	.	TRBD2	TRBJ2-7	ASGQRGGNEQY
TRBV5-1	.	TRBD2	TRBJ2-3	ASTSAGGSTDTQY
TRBV6-2/TRBV6-3	.	TRBD2	TRBJ2-3	ASSTLSGGATDTQY
TRBV18	.	.	TRBJ2-5	ASSPPLSFETQY
TRBV2	.	.	TRBJ1-2	ASSERRQHYGYT
TRBV30	.	TRBD1	TRBJ1-3	AWTRSGTGDNTIY
TRBV3-1/TRBV3-2	.	TRBD2	TRBJ2-2	ASSRMTSGLTGELF
TRBV5-1	.	.	TRBJ1-5	ASSPGGGSNQPQH
TRBV24-1	.	TRBD2	TRBJ2-1	ATSEGGGAHEQF
TRBV11-3	.	.	TRBJ2-7	ASSHGRTDGSSYEQY